One T cell receptor beta chain is described in this entry. What it binds is not known. These data belong to a study of shared clonotypes between healthy human individuals. Study-level findings and limits: Sampling used blood alone; tissue repertoires probably differ. The sharing of 5% to 6.5% of naive CD4 clonotypes was seen across several donors.

Selected positively for CCR7 and CD45RO-negative, naive CD8 cells excluded terminally differentiated effector memory CD45RA+ cells. The germline gives CDR1 MNHNY, CDR2 SVGAGI (reference sequence). CDR3 length equals 14 residues. V lost 5 bases, J lost 2 bases, and 11 bases lay in between. Assay used: immunoSEQ multiplex PCR; TCRdb lists only in-frame clones, some missing. The table shows about 800,000 clones, with 95% to 97% occurring only once. This receptor was identified in a young man in good health. The V and J genes are TRBV6-6 and TRBJ2-3, with D possibly TRBD1 on 6 matching bases. Sequencing was done on a sample of naive CD8+ T cells sorted from blood. Here the CDR3 DNA reads TGTGCCAGCAGTACAGGGTTTTTCACAGATACGCAGTATTTT. Protein product: CASSTGFFTDTQYF.